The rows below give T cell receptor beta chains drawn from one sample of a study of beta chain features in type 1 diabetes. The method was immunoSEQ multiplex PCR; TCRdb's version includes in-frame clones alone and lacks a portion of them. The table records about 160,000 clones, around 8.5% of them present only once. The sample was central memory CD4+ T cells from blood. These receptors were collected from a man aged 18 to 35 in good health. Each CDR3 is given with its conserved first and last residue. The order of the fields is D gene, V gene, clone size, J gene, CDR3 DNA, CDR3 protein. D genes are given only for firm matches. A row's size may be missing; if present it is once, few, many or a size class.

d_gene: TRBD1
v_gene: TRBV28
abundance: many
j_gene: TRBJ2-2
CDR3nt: TGTGCCAGCAGTCCCCTGGACAGGGCGGACACCGGGGAGCTGTTTTTT
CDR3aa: CASSPLDRADTGELFF

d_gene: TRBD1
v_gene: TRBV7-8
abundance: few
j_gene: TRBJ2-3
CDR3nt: TGTGCCAGCAGCAAGGACAGGGGAGATACGCAGTATTTT
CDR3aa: CASSKDRGDTQYF

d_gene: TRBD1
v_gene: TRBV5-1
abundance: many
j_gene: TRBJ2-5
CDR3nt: TGCGCCAGCAGCGGACAGGCCCAAGAGACCCAGTACTTC
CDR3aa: CASSGQAQETQYF

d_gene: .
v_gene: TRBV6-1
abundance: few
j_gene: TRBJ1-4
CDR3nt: TGTGCCAGCAGTGAAGCTGGAGGGGCGGAAAAACTGTTTTTT
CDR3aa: CASSEAGGAEKLFF

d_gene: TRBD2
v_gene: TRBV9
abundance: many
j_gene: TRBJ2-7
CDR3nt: TGTGCCAGCAGCGTAGGGACTAGCGGATACGAGCAGTACTTC
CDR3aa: CASSVGTSGYEQYF

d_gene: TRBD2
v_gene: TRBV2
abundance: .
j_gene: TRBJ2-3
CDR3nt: TGTGCCAGCAGGGGGACTAGCTCAGCAGATACGCAGTATTTT
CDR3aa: CASRGTSSADTQYF

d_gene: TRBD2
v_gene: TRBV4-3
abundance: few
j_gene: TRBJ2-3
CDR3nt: TGCGCCAGCAGCCGACGGACTAGCTCAGATACGCAGTATTTT
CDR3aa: CASSRRTSSDTQYF

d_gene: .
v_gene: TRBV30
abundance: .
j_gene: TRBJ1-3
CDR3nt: TGTGCCTTGGGACACAAGAGCTCTGGAAACACCATATATTTT
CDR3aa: CALGHKSSGNTIYF

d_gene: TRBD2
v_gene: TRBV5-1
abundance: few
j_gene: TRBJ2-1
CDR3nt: TGCGCCAGCAGCCCAGGACTAGCGCGGGCCAAGTACAATGAGCAGTTCTTC
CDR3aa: CASSPGLARAKYNEQFF

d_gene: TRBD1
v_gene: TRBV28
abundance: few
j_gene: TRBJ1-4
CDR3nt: TGTGCCAGCAGTTTAGGTTTTTTTGGACAGGGCCAAGAAAAACTGTTTTTT
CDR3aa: CASSLGFFGQGQEKLFF

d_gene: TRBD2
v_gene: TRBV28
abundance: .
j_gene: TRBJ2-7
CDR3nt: TGTGCCAGCAGGTCCGGCGGGAGCTCCTACGAGCAGTACTTC
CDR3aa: CASRSGGSSYEQYF

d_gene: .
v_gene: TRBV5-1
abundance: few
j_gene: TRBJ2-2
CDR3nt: TGCGCCAGCAGCTTGGTGGGGCCAGTGGAGCTGTTTTTT
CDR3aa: CASSLVGPVELFF

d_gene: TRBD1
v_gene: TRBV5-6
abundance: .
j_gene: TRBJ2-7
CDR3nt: TGTGCCAGCAGCCCTATTACAGGGGACAATATCTACGAGCAGTACTTC
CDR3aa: CASSPITGDNIYEQYF

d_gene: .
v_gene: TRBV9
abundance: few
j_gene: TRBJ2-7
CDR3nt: TGTGCCAGCAGCGTAGATTTATTCGGGGACGAGCAGTACTTC
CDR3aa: CASSVDLFGDEQYF

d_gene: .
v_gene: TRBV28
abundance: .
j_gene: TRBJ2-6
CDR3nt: TGTGCCAGCGGGCTCTCTGGGGCCAACGTCCTGACTTTC
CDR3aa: CASGLSGANVLTF

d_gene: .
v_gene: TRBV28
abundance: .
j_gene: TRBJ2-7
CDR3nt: TGTGCCAGCACCGGCAGGCCCTACGAGCAGTACTTC
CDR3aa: CASTGRPYEQYF

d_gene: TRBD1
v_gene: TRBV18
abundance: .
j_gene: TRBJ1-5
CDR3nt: TGTGCCAGCTCACCATTAGGGACAGGCATTAGCAATCAGCCCCAGCATTTT
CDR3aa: CASSPLGTGISNQPQHF

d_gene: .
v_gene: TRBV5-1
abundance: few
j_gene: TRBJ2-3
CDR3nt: TGCGCCAGCAGCTTGGCCCGGCGGGGTCAAGCAGATACGCAGTATTTT
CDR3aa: CASSLARRGQADTQYF

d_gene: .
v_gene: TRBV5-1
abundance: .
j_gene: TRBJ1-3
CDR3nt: TGCGCCAGCAGCTTGGCCTCACGCGGCGGAAACACCATATATTTT
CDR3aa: CASSLASRGGNTIYF

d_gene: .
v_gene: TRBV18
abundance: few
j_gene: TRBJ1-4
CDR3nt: TGTGCCAGCTCACCAGGTCTAACAACTAATGAAAAACTGTTTTTT
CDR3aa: CASSPGLTTNEKLFF

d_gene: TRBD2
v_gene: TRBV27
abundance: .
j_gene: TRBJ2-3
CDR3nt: TGTGCCAGCAGCAAAGCGGGAGCCCCAGATACGCAGTATTTT
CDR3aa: CASSKAGAPDTQYF

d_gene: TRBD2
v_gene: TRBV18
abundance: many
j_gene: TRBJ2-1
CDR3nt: TGTGCCAGCTCACCACCAGCGGGAGGAGACAATGAGCAGTTCTTC
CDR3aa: CASSPPAGGDNEQFF

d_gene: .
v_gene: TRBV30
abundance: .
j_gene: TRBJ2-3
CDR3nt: TGTGCCTGGAGTGTAGGAGGGCGGGTCACAGATACGCAGTATTTT
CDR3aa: CAWSVGGRVTDTQYF

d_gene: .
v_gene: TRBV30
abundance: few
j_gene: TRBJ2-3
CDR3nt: TGTGCCTGGCTCCATACGGGGGTGGGCACAGATACGCAGTATTTT
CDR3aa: CAWLHTGVGTDTQYF

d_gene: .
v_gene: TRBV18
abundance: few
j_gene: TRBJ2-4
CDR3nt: TGTGCCAGCTCAGCTCAGACAAGCACGCACATTCAGTACTTC
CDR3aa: CASSAQTSTHIQYF

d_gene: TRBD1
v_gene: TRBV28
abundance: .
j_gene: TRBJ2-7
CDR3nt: TGTGCCAGCAGCCGCCCCGGGACAGGGGGATACGAGCAGTACTTC
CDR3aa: CASSRPGTGGYEQYF

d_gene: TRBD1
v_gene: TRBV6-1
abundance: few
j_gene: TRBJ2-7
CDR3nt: TGTGCCAGCAGTGCCGGGACAGGGGTGGGGGAGCAGTACTTC
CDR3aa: CASSAGTGVGEQYF

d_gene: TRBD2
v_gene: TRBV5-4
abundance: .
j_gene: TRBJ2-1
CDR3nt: TGTGCCAGCAGCTTCCGGCTAGCGGATTACAATGAGCAGTTCTTC
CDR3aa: CASSFRLADYNEQFF

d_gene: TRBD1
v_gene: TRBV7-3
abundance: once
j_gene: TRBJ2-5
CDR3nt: TGTGCCAGCAGCTTAGGGACAGGGTCAGAGACCCAGTACTTC
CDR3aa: CASSLGTGSETQYF

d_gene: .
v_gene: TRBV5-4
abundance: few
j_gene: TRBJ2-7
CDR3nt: TGTGCCAGCAGCTTGGGCCAGTCTTCCTACGAGCAGTACTTC
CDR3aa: CASSLGQSSYEQYF

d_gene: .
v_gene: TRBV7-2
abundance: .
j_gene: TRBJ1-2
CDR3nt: TGTGCCAGCAGCCGGGTACAGGGTTCTAATGGCTACACCTTC
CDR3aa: CASSRVQGSNGYTF

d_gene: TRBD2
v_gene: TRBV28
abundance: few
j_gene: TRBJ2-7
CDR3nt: TGTGCCAGCAGTTTATACAAACTAGCGGGAGTCAGCCTACGCGAGCAGTACTTC
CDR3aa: CASSLYKLAGVSLREQYF

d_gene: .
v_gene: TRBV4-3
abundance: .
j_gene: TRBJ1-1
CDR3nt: TGCGCCAGCAGCCAATGGGGCGCGAACACTGAAGCTTTCTTT
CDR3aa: CASSQWGANTEAFF

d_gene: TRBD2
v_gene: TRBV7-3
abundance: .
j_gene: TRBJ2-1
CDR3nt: TGTGCCAGCAGCTCAGCGGGGGGCAACAATGAGCAGTTCTTC
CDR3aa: CASSSAGGNNEQFF

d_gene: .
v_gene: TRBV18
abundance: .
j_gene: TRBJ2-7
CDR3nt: TGTGCCAGCTCACCACCTGCGGGGTACGAGCAGTACTTC
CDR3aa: CASSPPAGYEQYF

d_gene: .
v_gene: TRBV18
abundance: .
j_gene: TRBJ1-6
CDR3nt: TGTGCCAGCTCCCGGACTTCCCGAGGCAATTCACCCCTCCACTTT
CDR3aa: CASSRTSRGNSPLHF

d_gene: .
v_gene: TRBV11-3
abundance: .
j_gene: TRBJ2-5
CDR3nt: TGTGCCAGCAGTCGCGGGAATACGGAGACCCAGTACTTC
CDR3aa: CASSRGNTETQYF

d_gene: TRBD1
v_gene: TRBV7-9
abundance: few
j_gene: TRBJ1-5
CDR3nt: TGTGCCAGCAGCTTAGGGACAGGGGATCAAGGGGAGCCCCAGCATTTT
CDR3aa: CASSLGTGDQGEPQHF

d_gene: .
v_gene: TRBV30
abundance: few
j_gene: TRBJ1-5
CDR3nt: TGTGCCTGGAGTCAGGGTGGTCATCAGCCCCAGCATTTT
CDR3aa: CAWSQGGHQPQHF

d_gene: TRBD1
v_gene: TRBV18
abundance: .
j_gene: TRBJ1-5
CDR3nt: TGTGCCAGCTCACTCGGGACAGGGGGCAATCAGCCCCAGCATTTT
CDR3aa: CASSLGTGGNQPQHF

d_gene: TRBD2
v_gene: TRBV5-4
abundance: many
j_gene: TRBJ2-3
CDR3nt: TGTGCCAGCAGTACTAGCGGCACAGATACGCAGTATTTT
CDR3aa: CASSTSGTDTQYF

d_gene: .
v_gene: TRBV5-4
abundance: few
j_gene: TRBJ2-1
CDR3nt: TGTGCCAGCAGCTCCGGATACGGGACTTACAATGAGCAGTTCTTC
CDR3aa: CASSSGYGTYNEQFF

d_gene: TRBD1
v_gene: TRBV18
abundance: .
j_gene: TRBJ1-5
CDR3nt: TGTGCCAGCTCACCATCCCGACCGGGACAGGGTTATCAGCCCCAGCATTTT
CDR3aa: CASSPSRPGQGYQPQHF

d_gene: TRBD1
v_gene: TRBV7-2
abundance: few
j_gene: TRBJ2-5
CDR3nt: TGTGCCAGCAGCGGACAGGGGAAGAAGGAGACCCAGTACTTC
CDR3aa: CASSGQGKKETQYF

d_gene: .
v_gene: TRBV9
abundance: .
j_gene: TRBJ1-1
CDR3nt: TGTGCCAGCAGCGGAGCGGGGCCAGCCAACACTGAAGCTTTCTTT
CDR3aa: CASSGAGPANTEAFF

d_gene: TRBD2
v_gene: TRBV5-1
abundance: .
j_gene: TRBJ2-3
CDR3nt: TGCGCCAGCGGCGCGGGGGACCCTTACACAGATACGCAGTATTTT
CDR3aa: CASGAGDPYTDTQYF

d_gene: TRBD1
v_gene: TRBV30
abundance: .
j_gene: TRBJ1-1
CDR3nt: TGTGCCTGGGGACAGGGAGAGGGGATGAACACTGAAGCTTTCTTT
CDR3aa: CAWGQGEGMNTEAFF

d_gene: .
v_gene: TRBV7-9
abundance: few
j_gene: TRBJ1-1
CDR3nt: TGTGCCAGCAGCTCCGGCTATCGGACACGGAACACTGAAGCTTTCTTT
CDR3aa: CASSSGYRTRNTEAFF

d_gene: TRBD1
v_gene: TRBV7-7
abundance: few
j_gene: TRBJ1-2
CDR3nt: TGTGCCAGCAGCCCGCCCTACCCTTGCCTGGACAGGGGGAATGGCTACACCTTC
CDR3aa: CASSPPYPCLDRGNGYTF

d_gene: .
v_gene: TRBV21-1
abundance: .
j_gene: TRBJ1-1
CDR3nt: TGTGCCAGCAGCAAGGAGGCTTTCTTT
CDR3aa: CASSKEAFF

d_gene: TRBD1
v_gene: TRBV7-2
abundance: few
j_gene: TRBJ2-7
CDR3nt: TGTGCCAGCAGCTTAGTCCTTTCGCAGGGGGCCTCCTACGAGCAGTACTTC
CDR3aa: CASSLVLSQGASYEQYF

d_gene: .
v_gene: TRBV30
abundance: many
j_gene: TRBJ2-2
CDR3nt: TGTGCCTGGAGGCCTAAGGACAGCGCGAACACCGGGGAGCTGTTTTTT
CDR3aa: CAWRPKDSANTGELFF

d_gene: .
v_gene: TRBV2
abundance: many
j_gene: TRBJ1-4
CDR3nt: TGTGCCAGCAGGGATTCGGGGTTTGGTGAAAAACTGTTTTTT
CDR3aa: CASRDSGFGEKLFF

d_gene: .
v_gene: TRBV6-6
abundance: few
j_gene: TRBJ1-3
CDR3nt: TGTGCCAGCAGTGGGGGGACGTACGGAAACACCATATATTTT
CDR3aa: CASSGGTYGNTIYF

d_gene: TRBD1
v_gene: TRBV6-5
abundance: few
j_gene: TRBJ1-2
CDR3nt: TGTGCCAGCAGTTACGGGGACAGTGGCTACACCTTC
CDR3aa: CASSYGDSGYTF